A single sample gave rise to the 6 T cell receptor beta chains below, sequenced in a study of blood T cell repertoires in COVID-19. Only in-frame clones appear in the TCRdb table, and some are missing; sequencing was by immunoSEQ multiplex PCR. Among 40,000 to 50,000 clones listed, over 80% were seen once. The sample was peripheral blood. The receptor source for this set is a woman of 80 years or more with acute or convalescent COVID-19.

This sequence joins TRBV28 and TRBJ2-3; tentatively, D is TRBD1 (6 bases). This CDR3 has 14 amino acids. V lost 6 bases to trimming and J lost 5 bases, with 15 bases between them. Per the germline V gene, CDR1 is MDHEN and CDR2 is SYDVKM. The CDR3 region is CASRSSGVIDTQYF. The CDR3 DNA reads as TGTGCCAGCAGAAGCTCAGGGGTGATAGATACGCAGTATTTT.

This clone was seen once. CDR3 nucleotides: TGTGCCAGCAGTGAAGATGTCGCCGCGTCGTACGGGGAGCTGTTTTTT. Translating gives CASSEDVAASYGELFF. The rearrangement links TRBV6-1 to TRBJ2-2; D gene uncertain. The CDR3 extends over 16 amino acids. The germline CDR1 and CDR2 sequences are MNHNS and SASEGT. Trimming shortened V by 1 base and J by 7 bases, and 16 bases separated the two germline ends.

J is TRBJ1-5 and V is TRBV19; D remains unclear. V lost 6 bases to trimming and J lost 0 bases, with 12 bases between them. The CDR3 covers 15 residues. CDR1 and CDR2 from the germline V gene are LNHDA and SQIVND (reference sequence). CDR3 sequence: CASSLGSNSNQPQHF. The CDR3 region has the DNA TGTGCCAGTAGCCTCGGGAGTAATAGCAATCAGCCCCAGCATTTT.

The chain couples TRBV11-2 to TRBJ2-7, with 10 bases matching TRBD1. CDR1 SGHAT and CDR2 FQNNGV come from the germline V gene. The CDR3 covers 15 residues. The trim removed 5 bases at V and 3 bases at J, leaving 7 bases unmatched. The chain's CDR3 is CASSAGTGVYYEQYF. The DNA of the CDR3 is TGTGCCAGCAGCGCCGGGACAGGGGTTTACTACGAGCAGTACTTC. Full variable domain (missing parts from reference TRBV11-2 and TRBJ2-7): EAGVAQSPRYKIIEKRQSVAFWCNPISGHATLYWYQQILGQGPKLLIQFQNNGVVDDSQLPKDRFSAERLKGVDSTLKIQPAKLEDSAVYLCASSAGTGVYYEQYFGPGTRLTVT.

As for this clone: A junction end diverges from the germline sequence, so it may reflect a read error. The rearrangement joins TRBV29-1 to TRBJ2-3, with 9 positions matching TRBD2. CDR1 is SQVTM and CDR2 is ANQGSEA in the germline V gene. The CDR3 is made up of 15 amino acids. For the CDR3, the DNA is TGCAGCGTTGATTGGCTAGCGGGGAGCACCGATACGCAGTATTTT. Translation gives CSVDWLAGSTDTQYF.

This sequence joins TRBV28 and TRBJ1-4; D possibly corresponds to TRBD1 (5 bases). V shed 5 bases and J shed 8 bases, with 21 bases lying between them. The germline CDR1 and CDR2 sequences are MDHEN and SYDVKM. The CDR3 has 16 residues. CDR3 in amino acids: CASSPTGVSRGEKLFF. CDR3 DNA: TGTGCCAGCAGTCCTACGGGAGTCTCTAGGGGCGAAAAACTGTTTTTT. Full variable domain (outside the CDR3, taken from reference TRBV28 and TRBJ1-4): DVKVTQSSRYLVKRTGEKVFLECVQDMDHENMFWYRQDPGLGLRLIYFSYDVKMKEKGDIPEGYSVSREKKERFSLILESASTNQTSMYLCASSPTGVSRGEKLFFGSGTQLSVL.